Shown below are 23 T cell receptor beta chains from a single sample sequenced in a study of beta chain features in type 1 diabetes. General study points: Patients with Type 1 diabetes showed moderately but significantly shorter TCRB CDR3s in all four CD4+ subsets.

Investigators reverse transcribed all isolated RNA, so they sequenced expressed TCRB transcripts. This table comes from immunoSEQ multiplex PCR, and its TCRdb copy is limited to in-frame clones, with some not included. The sample has over 150,000 clones, about 9% seen once. For these TCRs, the target antigens are not known. Material for sequencing was central memory CD4+ T cells from blood. Receptors originate from a woman aged 18-35 years with type 1 diabetes.

This clone was detected a few times. This sequence joins TRBV4-2 and TRBJ2-7; a possible D gene is TRBD1 (6 bases). The germline gives CDR1 LGHNA, CDR2 YNFKEQ. The CDR3 totals 18 residues. The V end lost 0 bases, the J end lost 4 bases, and 22 bases lay between the germline ends. The CDR3 protein is CASSQERGLGAGPYEQYF. DNA of the CDR3: TGTGCCAGCAGCCAAGAACGAGGGCTGGGGGCAGGACCATACGAGCAGTACTTC.

This clone was detected once. Other DNA sequences of this sample code for an identical CDR3. The chain has TRBV7-9 and TRBJ1-4; possible D gene TRBD1, 5 bases. The V gene lost 1 base and the J gene lost 7 bases, with 10 bases spanning the gap. The germline CDR1 and CDR2 sequences are SEHNR and FQNEAQ (reference sequence). This CDR3 contains 14 residues. The DNA for the CDR3 is TGTGCCAGCAGCTTAGATAGGGGTCGTGAAAAACTGTTTTTT. Translated: CASSLDRGREKLFF.

This clone has more than one count but fewer than ten. The CDR3 here is CASSSGQGHYGYTF. The CDR3, as DNA: TGCGCCAGCAGCTCAGGACAGGGGCACTATGGCTACACCTTC. The gene calls are TRBV5-1 and TRBJ1-2; 9 nucleotides align to TRBD1. This CDR3 is built from 14 residues. V lost 3 bases to trimming and J lost 3 bases; unmatched junction nucleotides: 3. Germline V gene data show CDR1 as SGHRS and CDR2 as YFSETQ.

This clone was seen only a few times. The chain is built from TRBV23-1 and TRBJ2-7; D is perhaps TRBD2 (5 bases). TRBV23-1 has ORF status, its function being uncertain. V lost 1 base and J 2 bases, leaving 9 bases between the germline ends. CDR3 length: 14 residues. The CDR3 is CASSQCGQAYEQYF. CDR3 DNA sequence: TGCGCCAGCAGTCAATGCGGGCAGGCCTACGAGCAGTACTTC.

This clone has a count of ten or more. As DNA, the CDR3 is TGTGCCAGTAGTATTAGGACTAGCGGCTCCTACAATGAGCAGTTCTTC. It specifies CASSIRTSGSYNEQFF. This chain links TRBV19 with TRBJ2-1; TRBD2 matches at 10 bases. CDR1 and CDR2 from the germline V gene are LNHDA and SQIVND (reference sequence). Unmatched junction bases numbered 2, after V lost 3 bases and J lost 0 bases. This CDR3 spans 16 amino acids.

With regard to this clone: The same CDR3 arises from other DNA sequences in this sample as well. The CDR3 DNA is TGTGCCAGCAGCTTGGCTCGGGGTCAAGAGACCCAGTACTTC. Translating gives CASSLARGQETQYF. This chain connects TRBV5-4 to TRBJ2-5, with a tentative D call TRBD2 (5 bases). The V and J ends lost 0 bases and 2 bases respectively, with 8 bases between them. CDR3 length: 14 amino acids. Germline CDR1 is SGHNT and CDR2 is YYREEE (reference sequence).

This clone has only a few counts. The chain employs TRBV4-1 and TRBJ1-1; 7 bases agree with TRBD1. The CDR3 extends over 14 amino acids. Germline-derived CDR1 and CDR2 are MGHRA and YSYEKL. J gave up 6 bases and V 4 bases, and 8 bases lay outside the gene matches. The CDR3 DNA follows: TGCGCCAGCAGCCGGTCGACAGGGACCCCTGAAGCTTTCTTT. This sequence encodes CASSRSTGTPEAFF.

This clone was counted between two and nine times. The V and J genes are TRBV28 and TRBJ1-1, with TRBD1 identical over 10 bases. CDR3 length: 15 residues. Unmatched junction bases numbered 9, after V lost 5 bases and J lost 6 bases. Germline V CDR1 and CDR2: MDHEN, SYDVKM. Here the CDR3 DNA reads TGTGCCAGCAGTGGAACCGGGACAGGGGTGGCTGAAGCTTTCTTT. Protein: CASSGTGTGVAEAFF.

This chain joins TRBV6-6 and TRBJ2-5; TRBD1 is a possible D gene (7 bases). V was shortened by 1 base and J by 4 bases, with 10 bases between the two germline ends. CDR1 is MNHNY and CDR2 is SVGAGI in the germline V gene (reference sequence). The CDR3 has 14 residues. This chain's CDR3 is CASSYYQGGETQYF. The CDR3 nucleotides read TGTGCCAGCAGTTACTACCAGGGGGGAGAGACCCAGTACTTC.

This chain joins TRBV5-1 and TRBJ2-3; TRBD1 is a possible D gene (7 bases). The CDR3 has 16 residues. Germline assignment: CDR1 SGHRS and CDR2 YFSETQ. V was shortened by 4 bases and J by 5 bases, with 20 bases between the two germline ends. The CDR3 region has the DNA TGCGCCAGCAGCATTGGAGGGGGCTCCCTACAAGATACGCAGTATTTT. Its protein is CASSIGGGSLQDTQYF.

The V and J genes are TRBV2 and TRBJ1-5, with D tentatively TRBD1 (5 bases). V lost 1 base and J 4 bases, leaving 11 bases between the germline ends. There are 15 residues in the CDR3. Germline V gene data show CDR1 as SNHLY and CDR2 as FYNNEI. This chain's CDR3 is CASSEGRVGNQPQHF. The CDR3 nucleotides are TGTGCCAGCAGTGAAGGCAGGGTAGGAAATCAGCCCCAGCATTTT. Looking up the rest from reference TRBV2 and TRBJ1-5 gives the full variable domain: EPEVTQTPSHQVTQMGQEVILRCVPISNHLYFYWYRQILGQKVEFLVSFYNNEISEKSEIFDDQFSVERPDGSNFTLKIRSTKLEDSAMYFCASSEGRVGNQPQHFGDGTRLSIL.

The rearrangement uses TRBV7-2 and TRBJ2-7; possible D gene TRBD1, 5 bases. CDR1 and CDR2 (germline): SGHTA, FQGNSA. This CDR3 is 13 amino acids long. Trimming removed 3 bases at V and 3 bases at J, with 9 bases between. CDR3 region: CASSFNQGYEQYF. The CDR3 DNA reads TGTGCCAGCAGCTTCAATCAGGGCTACGAGCAGTACTTC.

This clone came up a few times. The gene calls are TRBV2 and TRBJ2-3; D uncertain. Germline CDR1 is SNHLY and CDR2 is FYNNEI. The CDR3 is 14 amino acids. The ends were cut back, 3 bases at V and 2 bases at J, with 9 bases in the middle. CDR3 in DNA: TGTGCCAGCAGTGAGTCCAGCGCCACAGATACGCAGTATTTT. Its translation is CASSESSATDTQYF.

V and J are TRBV30 and TRBJ2-3; perhaps TRBD1 as D (5 bases). CDR1 is GTSNPN and CDR2 is SVGIG in the germline V gene (reference sequence). The CDR3 length is 13 residues. V shed 1 base and J shed 9 bases, with 14 bases lying between them. CDR3 sequence (DNA): TGTGCCTGGAGTGCTAACTCAGGGCAGACGCAGTATTTT. Residues: CAWSANSGQTQYF.

A note on this clone: The sample has other DNA sequences that encode this CDR3 too. The chain links TRBV28 to TRBJ1-1; D might be TRBD1 (6 bases). CDR1 MDHEN and CDR2 SYDVKM come from the germline V gene. The length of the CDR3 is 14 residues. The V gene lost 4 bases and the J gene lost 0 bases, with 9 bases spanning the gap. CDR3 nucleotides: TGTGCCAGCAGTTCGGGGACAATGAACACTGAAGCTTTCTTT. Amino acids: CASSSGTMNTEAFF.

This clone was observed a handful of times. CDR3 bases: TGTGCCACCAGCAGAGAGGACACCGACGATACGCAGTATTTT. Its translation: CATSREDTDDTQYF. The genes are TRBV15 and TRBJ2-3; possible D gene TRBD1, 5 bases. The CDR3 is 14 amino acids. V gave up 0 bases and J gave up 6 bases, with 10 bases separating them. CDR1 is LNHNV, CDR2 YYDKDF, per germline (reference sequence).

This clone has more than one count but fewer than ten. The chain combines TRBV5-6 with TRBJ2-4, with 7 nucleotides matching TRBD1. The trim removed 3 bases at V and 0 bases at J, leaving 12 bases unmatched. This CDR3 is built from 18 residues. Germline CDR1 reads SGHDT; CDR2 reads YYEEEE. The CDR3 reads CASSSTGELILAKNIQYF. Written as DNA, the CDR3 is TGTGCCAGCAGCTCAACAGGGGAACTTATTCTAGCCAAAAACATTCAGTACTTC.

V is TRBV4-1 and J is TRBJ1-5, with D possibly matching TRBD1 (5 bases). The germline gives CDR1 MGHRA, CDR2 YSYEKL. The CDR3 is 15 residues long. V was pared by 3 bases and J by 1 base, with 10 bases between. Here the CDR3 reads CASSQETESNQPQHF. The CDR3 DNA reads TGCGCCAGCAGCCAGGAGACAGAGAGCAATCAGCCCCAGCATTTT.

In this sample, this clone turned up a few times. V gene TRBV6-6 combines with J gene TRBJ2-3, with TRBD2 matching 7 bases. The V gene end was trimmed by 11 bases and the J gene end by 2 bases; junction bases not matched to a gene: 10. Germline V gene data show CDR1 as MNHNY and CDR2 as SVGAGI (reference sequence). The CDR3 runs 14 residues. CDR3 region: CAVRLAEDTDTQYF. Here the CDR3 DNA reads TGTGCCGTGCGACTAGCTGAAGACACAGATACGCAGTATTTT.

The genes are TRBV6-6 and TRBJ2-1, with 8 bases aligning to TRBD2. The ends lost 4 bases at V and 1 base at J; junction bases unmatched: 3. The germline V gene has CDR1 MNHNY and CDR2 SVGAGI (reference sequence). This CDR3 contains 15 residues. DNA for the CDR3: TGTGCCAGCAGTTCGGGGGGGCATTCCTACAATGAGCAGTTCTTC. Protein product: CASSSGGHSYNEQFF.

The chain employs TRBV18 and TRBJ2-3, with a possible D match to TRBD2 (5 bases). V was clipped by 0 bases and J by 6 bases, with 7 bases between them. There are 13 residues in the CDR3. CDR1 is KGHSH and CDR2 is LQKENI in the germline V gene. The chain's CDR3 is CASSPPGVDTQYF. CDR3 nucleotide sequence: TGTGCCAGCTCACCACCGGGAGTCGATACGCAGTATTTT.

As concerns this clone: A read error may produce the germline difference seen at one junction end. The chain carries TRBV7-7 and TRBJ2-2; D assignment may be TRBD1 or TRBD2 (6 bases each). The CDR3 loop spans 15 amino acids. CDR1 is SSHAT and CDR2 is FNYEAQ in the germline V gene (reference sequence). The CDR3 nucleotides read TGTGCTAGCAGCTTAGGAGGGGGAGCCACCGGGGAGCTGTTTTTT. As protein: CASSLGGGATGELFF.

This clone has more than one count but fewer than ten. The CDR3: CSARQGPSGNTIYF. The CDR3, as DNA: TGCAGCGCGCGACAGGGTCCCTCTGGAAACACCATATATTTT. V and J are TRBV29-1 and TRBJ1-3; 7 bases are a match to TRBD1. The germline gives CDR1 SQVTM, CDR2 ANQGSEA. Trimming removed 7 bases from V and 0 bases from J; junction bases left unmatched: 6. The CDR3 runs to 14 residues.